This is a list of T cell receptor beta chains from one sample in a study of T-cell reconstitution after alpha-beta-depleted transplantation in children. TCRdb reprocessed the PCR reads with MiXCR, giving one entry per CDR3 protein. The sample shows just over 950,000 distinct CDR3 sequences, about 29% of them seen only once. The sequencing used PBMCs, mostly from graft donor cells, collected 360 days after TCRalphabeta/CD19-depleted stem cell transplant. These TCRs come from a boy younger than two who had a stem cell transplant for SCID, so the T cells may come from the graft donor. Each CDR3 is given with its conserved first and last residue. A D gene is named only where the DNA matches it firmly. Clone size is not always given. Where it is, it says once, few, many or a class for expanded clones.

clone_size	d_call	j_call	v_call	cdr3_nt	cdr3_aa
-	-	TRBJ2-3	TRBV7-2	TGTGCCAGCAGCTCCCGAGCGGTTCGCGGCACAGATACGCAGTATTTT	CASSSRAVRGTDTQYF
-	TRBD2	TRBJ2-3	TRBV10-3	TGTGCCATCGCTAGCGGGGGGGCTCGCAATACGCAGTATTTT	CAIASGGARNTQYF
-	TRBD2	TRBJ2-1	TRBV4-2	TGTGCCAGCAGCCAAGATGGGAGCGGGACCCTTGTCGGCGATGAGCAGTTCTTC	CASSQDGSGTLVGDEQFF
-	TRBD1	TRBJ1-1	TRBV12-3/TRBV12-4	TGTGCCAGCAGTCAACCGGGACAGGGGATCCCGAACACTGAAGCTTTCTTT	CASSQPGQGIPNTEAFF
-	-	TRBJ1-1	TRBV7-6	TGTGCCAGCAGCTCTGGAAGGGGGGGGGCTGAAGCTTTCTTT	CASSSGRGGAEAFF
many	-	TRBJ2-5	TRBV3-1	TGTGCCAGCAGCCACAAAGGGTGGCGGGAAGAGACCCAGTACTTC	CASSHKGWREETQYF
-	-	TRBJ2-3	TRBV29-1	TGCAGCGCACAGGGACACCTTAGCACAGATACGCAGTATTTT	CSAQGHLSTDTQYF
-	TRBD1	TRBJ2-1	TRBV28	TGTGCCAGCAGTTTTGCCCGCGAACGCCCCGACAGGGGTTTTTACAATGAGCAGTTCTTC	CASSFARERPDRGFYNEQFF
-	TRBD1	TRBJ2-7	TRBV27	TGTGCCAGCACCTTACCACAGGGGGTCTACGAGCAGTACTTC	CASTLPQGVYEQYF
-	-	TRBJ2-1	TRBV7-9	TGTGCCAGCCTCCCGGCTAGGTCGGAGTTCCATGAGCAGTTCTTC	CASLPARSEFHEQFF
-	-	TRBJ1-1	TRBV6-1	TGTGCCAGCATTCCCCGGAGACCGAACACTGAAGCTTTCTTT	CASIPRRPNTEAFF
-	TRBD2	TRBJ2-3	TRBV5-5	TGTGCCAGCAGCGAGGCACTAGCGGGGGGCATGGATACGCAGTATTTT	CASSEALAGGMDTQYF
once	TRBD1	TRBJ2-5	TRBV5-1	TGCGCCAGCAGCCCGAGCCTACAGGGGGAGACCCAGTACTTC	CASSPSLQGETQYF
-	-	TRBJ1-4	TRBV4-2	TGTGCCAGCAGCCAAGAGGGGGGGAGAGGTGAAAAACTGTTTTTT	CASSQEGGRGEKLFF
-	-	TRBJ2-4	TRBV28	TGTGCCAGCACCCCGGGACTGAGAAACATTCAGTACTTC	CASTPGLRNIQYF
few	-	TRBJ2-3	TRBV10-3	TGTGCCATCAGTGATCCCGACAGGTCCCCTTGGGAAAGCACAGATACGCAGTATTTT	CAISDPDRSPWESTDTQYF
few	TRBD1	TRBJ1-2	TRBV15	TGTGCCACCAGCAGGAGGACAGGGGACTATGGCTACACCTTC	CATSRRTGDYGYTF
-	-	TRBJ2-1	TRBV2	TGTGCCAGCAGTGAACTCGCCGAAAGAATTAATGAGCAGTTCTTC	CASSELAERINEQFF
-	TRBD1	TRBJ2-7	TRBV12-3/TRBV12-4	TGTGCCAGCAGTTTAAGGACAGGGTTTCGCGAGCAGTACTTC	CASSLRTGFREQYF
-	TRBD2	TRBJ2-3	TRBV29-1	TGCAGCGCTGGGTCTAAGGGACTAGCGCCCGATACGCAGTATTTT	CSAGSKGLAPDTQYF
few	TRBD1	TRBJ2-7	TRBV10-3	TGTGCCATCAGTGGTGGACAGGGGTGGGAGCAGTACTTC	CAISGGQGWEQYF
-	TRBD1	TRBJ2-3	TRBV4-1	TGCGCCAGCAGCCAACCCGGGACAGGAGGGAATACGCAGTATTTT	CASSQPGTGGNTQYF
-	-	TRBJ2-6	TRBV25-1	TGTGCCAGCAGTGATTCCTCGACAGCAGTCTTCTCTGGGGCCAACGTCCTGACTTTC	CASSDSSTAVFSGANVLTF
few	TRBD2	TRBJ2-7	TRBV28	TGTGCCAGCAAGGTCGGGGGGTCGGAAGAGCAGTACTTC	CASKVGGSEEQYF
-	-	TRBJ1-3	TRBV15	TGTGCCACCAGCGCGAAAAACACCATATATTTT	CATSAKNTIYF
-	TRBD2	TRBJ2-1	TRBV6-5	TGTGCCAGCAGTTATCCAAAGTGGCGGGGGGGCCCTGGGGAGCAGTTCTTC	CASSYPKWRGGPGEQFF
-	-	TRBJ2-4	TRBV6-2/TRBV6-3	TGTGCCAGCACCCCGGGAGTCGGCAGGAACATTCAGTACTTC	CASTPGVGRNIQYF
-	-	TRBJ2-1	TRBV29-1	TGCAGCGTGTCGGCTCGTGGGATGCCATATGAGCAGTTCTTC	CSVSARGMPYEQFF
-	-	TRBJ2-1	TRBV10-3	TGTGCCATCAGTGAGCAAGGGTTTGGAGAGCAGTTCTTC	CAISEQGFGEQFF
-	-	TRBJ2-1	TRBV10-3	TGTGCCATCAAAGAGGGGCCCTCCTACAATGAGCAGTTCTTC	CAIKEGPSYNEQFF
-	-	TRBJ1-5	TRBV15	TGTGCCACCAGCTCTTCTTATCAGCCCCAGCATTTT	CATSSSYQPQHF